The source of this T cell receptor (beta chain) is a study of radiation and T cells in renal cell carcinoma. Germline V gene lookup returns CDR1 LNHDA and CDR2 SQIVND (reference sequence). The ends were cut back, 6 bases at V and 0 bases at J, with 12 bases in the middle. CDR3 length: 16 amino acids. Described treatment: treatment-naive control, cytoreductive nephrectomy. Controls were unirradiated tumors from treatment-naive cytoreductive nephrectomy patients. Sequencing used immunoSEQ multiplex PCR; TCRdb keeps in-frame clones, though not all of them. This sample has 9,000 or so clones; over 60% occur once, and the top ten carry roughly 15%.

The TCR sequence derives from a man in his fifties or sixties with renal cell carcinoma. The V gene is TRBV19, the J gene TRBJ1-6; weak D call: TRBD1 (5 bases). Source: tumor tissue, taken from a patient whose treatment was nephrectomy without radiotherapy. Here the CDR3 reads CASSYYRSSYNSPLHF. The CDR3 region has the DNA TGTGCCAGTAGCTACTACAGGAGCTCCTATAATTCACCCCTCCACTTT.